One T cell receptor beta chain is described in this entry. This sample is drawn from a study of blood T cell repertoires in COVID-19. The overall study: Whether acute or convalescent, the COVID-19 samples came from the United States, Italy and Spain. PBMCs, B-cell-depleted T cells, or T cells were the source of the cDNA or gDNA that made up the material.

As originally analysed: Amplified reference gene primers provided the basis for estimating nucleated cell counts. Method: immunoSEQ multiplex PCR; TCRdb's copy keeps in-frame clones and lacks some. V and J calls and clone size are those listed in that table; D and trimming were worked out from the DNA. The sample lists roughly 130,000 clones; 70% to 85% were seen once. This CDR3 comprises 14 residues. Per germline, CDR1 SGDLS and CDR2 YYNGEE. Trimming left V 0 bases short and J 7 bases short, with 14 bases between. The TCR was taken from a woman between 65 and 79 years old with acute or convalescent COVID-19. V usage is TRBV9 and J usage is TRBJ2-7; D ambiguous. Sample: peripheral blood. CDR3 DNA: TGTGCCAGCAGCGTAGAAAGTGTCAGAAAAGAGCAGTACGTC. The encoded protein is CASSVESVRKEQYV.